A selection of T cell receptor beta chains follows, all from one sample in a study of T cell changes during pregnancy in multiple sclerosis. Using immunoSEQ multiplex PCR, the repertoire was profiled, and TCRdb retains in-frame clones only, with some absent. The sample yields some 41,000 clones, approximately 91% seen once. The sequenced material came from PBMCs (not recorded whether the cells were cultured). These receptors all come from a female donor with multiple sclerosis, enrolled in a pregnancy study. The CDR3 runs from the conserved cysteine through the conserved F or W. D genes are given only for firm matches. Some rows mark clone size as missing; the rest say once, few, many or name a class of expanded clone.

d_gene	v_gene	abundance	j_gene	CDR3nt	CDR3aa
TRBD1	TRBV29-1	once	TRBJ1-1	TGCAGCGCCCACAGGGGGCTCACTGAAGCTTTCTTT	CSAHRGLTEAFF
.	TRBV6-9	.	TRBJ1-5	TGTGCCAGCAGTTACAGGGCGGGCAATCAGCCCCAGCATTTT	CASSYRAGNQPQHF
.	TRBV5-1	.	TRBJ1-1	TGCGCCAGCAGCTTGGGGTGGGGGAACACTGAAGCTTTCTTT	CASSLGWGNTEAFF
TRBD2	TRBV7-2	.	TRBJ2-3	TGTGCCAGCAGCTCTAATTTAGCGGGAGGGTGGGATACGCAGTATTTT	CASSSNLAGGWDTQYF
TRBD1	TRBV29-1	.	TRBJ2-1	TGCAGCGTTGGGGGACAGGGCTCCTACAATGAGCAGTTCTTC	CSVGGQGSYNEQFF
.	TRBV19	once	TRBJ1-1	TGTGCCAGTAGTATTGAGAGGGGAACTGAAGCTTTCTTT	CASSIERGTEAFF
TRBD1	TRBV18	.	TRBJ1-5	TGTGCCAGCTCGCCTTCAGGGGGGCTACAGCCCCAGCATTTT	CASSPSGGLQPQHF
.	TRBV11-2	.	TRBJ2-2	TGTGCCAGCAGCCCTCGTCGAGTACGGTTGAACACCGGGGAGCTGTTTTTT	CASSPRRVRLNTGELFF
.	TRBV12-5	.	TRBJ2-1	TGTGCTAGTGGTGCGTCTAGGCCCGGTGAGCAGTTCTTC	CASGASRPGEQFF
TRBD2	TRBV19	.	TRBJ2-7	TGTGCCAGCGGGGAGGGGACTAGCGGGACCTACGAGCAGTACTTC	CASGEGTSGTYEQYF
.	TRBV7-2	.	TRBJ2-3	TGTGCCAGCAGCTCAAACAGGGGCACAGATACGCAGTATTTT	CASSSNRGTDTQYF
TRBD1	TRBV18	.	TRBJ2-6	TGTGCCAGCTCACCTCCGGGACAGGGACGCTCTGGGGCCAACGTCCTGACTTTC	CASSPPGQGRSGANVLTF
.	TRBV6-5	.	TRBJ1-5	TGTGCCAGCACCCCGGGACTCAATCAGCCCCAGCATTTT	CASTPGLNQPQHF
.	TRBV7-8	.	TRBJ1-1	TGTGCCAGCAGCTTAGCGGACGTCACGGTCAGAGCTTTCTTT	CASSLADVTVRAFF
.	TRBV6-5	once	TRBJ2-7	TGTGCCAGCAGTTATACCGGCGAGCAGTACTTC	CASSYTGEQYF
.	TRBV7-2	.	TRBJ1-2	TGTGCCAGCAGCCCTTACATAACGGGGGCGCAAGGCTACACCTTC	CASSPYITGAQGYTF
.	TRBV11-3	.	TRBJ2-2	TGTGCCAGCAGCTTAGATGCCTCCTACACCGGGGAGCTGTTTTTT	CASSLDASYTGELFF
.	TRBV7-9	.	TRBJ1-4	TGTGCCAGCAGCGGCGGGACGGATGAAAAACTGTTTTTT	CASSGGTDEKLFF
.	TRBV6-5	.	TRBJ2-7	TGTGCCAGCAGTTATGCATGGGAATCCTACGAGCAGTACTTC	CASSYAWESYEQYF
TRBD2	TRBV6-4	.	TRBJ2-3	TGTGCCAGCCTATCTAGCGGGAGGTCTGATACGCAGTATTTT	CASLSSGRSDTQYF
.	TRBV19	.	TRBJ1-1	TGTGCCAGTAGTATTCTAGGGCCCGACACTGAAGCTTTCTTT	CASSILGPDTEAFF
.	TRBV7-3	.	TRBJ2-5	TGTGCCAGCAGCTCGATGAGGGGGGAGACCCAGTACTTC	CASSSMRGETQYF
TRBD1	TRBV5-1	.	TRBJ1-3	TGCGCCAGCAGCAACCGGAAAGGGACAGGGACGAGCTCTGGAAACACCATATATTTT	CASSNRKGTGTSSGNTIYF
TRBD1	TRBV4-3	.	TRBJ2-7	TGCGCCAGCAGCCAAAGGACAGGGGCCTACGAGCAGTACTTC	CASSQRTGAYEQYF